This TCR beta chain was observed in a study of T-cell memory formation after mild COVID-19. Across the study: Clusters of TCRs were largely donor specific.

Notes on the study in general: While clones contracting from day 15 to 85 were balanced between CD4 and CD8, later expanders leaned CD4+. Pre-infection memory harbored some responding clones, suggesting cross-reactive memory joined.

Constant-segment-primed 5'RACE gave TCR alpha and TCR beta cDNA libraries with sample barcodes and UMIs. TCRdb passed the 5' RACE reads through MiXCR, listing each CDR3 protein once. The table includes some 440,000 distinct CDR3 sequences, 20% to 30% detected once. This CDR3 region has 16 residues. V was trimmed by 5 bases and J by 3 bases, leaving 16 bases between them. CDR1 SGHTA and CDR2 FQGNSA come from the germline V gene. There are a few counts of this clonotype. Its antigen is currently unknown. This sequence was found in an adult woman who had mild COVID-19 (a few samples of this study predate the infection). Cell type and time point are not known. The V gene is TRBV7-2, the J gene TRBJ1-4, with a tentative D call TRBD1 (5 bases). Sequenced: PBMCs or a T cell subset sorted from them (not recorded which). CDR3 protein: CASSRRGFAANEKLFF. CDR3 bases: TGTGCCAGCAGCCGCCGGGGGTTCGCAGCTAATGAAAAACTGTTTTTT.